Shown below are 6 T cell receptor beta chains from a single sample sequenced in a study of blood T cells in healthy people across ages (dated by TCRdb to the mid-2010s). Library construction relied on 5' RACE. The listed sequencing device is Illumina HiSeq 2500. A second PCR of roughly 7 to 11 cycles was performed with a sample-barcoded 5' primer and a J-beta primer mix. The public reads were reprocessed in TCRdb via fastp at Q25 and MiXCR, keeping in-frame beta chains. CDR3 protein duplicates are merged, each entry listing the most common genes and DNA. This sample holds 1,500,000 or so distinct CDR3 sequences; under 55% were observed only once. The ten top clones hold about 4% of the sample. Input material: blood. Receptors originate from a woman younger than 30 in good health.

The chain uses TRBV11-3 and TRBJ2-1, with 10 bases matching TRBD2. This CDR3 contains 15 residues. The V and J ends lost 5 bases and 8 bases, in that order; junction bases with no gene match: 9. CDR1 and CDR2 (germline): SGHNT, YENEEA. The CDR3 sequence is CASSPGASGRHEQFF. For the CDR3, the DNA is TGTGCCAGCAGCCCCGGGGCTAGCGGGAGACATGAGCAGTTCTTC.

This clonotype has more than one count but fewer than ten. The genes are TRBV12-3 or TRBV12-4 and TRBJ1-2; TRBD1 might be the D (6 bases). Trimming removed 7 bases from V and 0 bases from J, with 15 bases in between. The CDR3 sequence is 15 residues long. CDR3 loop: CASKKGEGSNYGYTF. In DNA form, the CDR3 reads TGTGCCAGCAAAAAGGGGGAGGGATCTAACTATGGCTACACCTTC.

The chain uses TRBV27 and TRBJ2-7, with D possibly matching TRBD1 (5 bases). Trimming took off 5 bases at V and 0 bases at J, with 14 bases between the two ends. CDR1 MNHEY and CDR2 SMNVEV come from the germline V gene (reference sequence). The CDR3 is 15 amino acids. The chain's CDR3 is CASSLRYRTSYEQYF. DNA for the CDR3: TGTGCCAGCAGTCTCCGGTACAGGACCTCCTACGAGCAGTACTTC.

For this clonotype: One junction end does not reproduce the germline sequence, and a read error may be involved. V and J are TRBV28 and TRBJ2-7; TRBD1 matches at 8 bases. The CDR3 spans 16 residues. Germline V lookup: CDR1 MDHEN, CDR2 SYDVKM. CDR3 sequence: CASSFNAGTGSDEQYF. CDR3 nucleotides: TGTGCCAGCAGTTTTAATGCGGGGACAGGCTCCGACGAGCAGTACTTC.

The chain recombines TRBV5-8 with TRBJ2-2; D might be TRBD2 (5 bases). This CDR3 is built from 15 residues. Trimming stripped 7 bases from V and 3 bases from J, with 16 bases between. Germline V CDR1 and CDR2: SGHTS, YDEGEE. The CDR3 nucleotides read TGTGCCAGCCCCCGCGGGTATAAGGACACCGGGGAGCTGTTTTTT. Translated: CASPRGYKDTGELFF.

The chain couples TRBV5-1 to TRBJ2-3; TRBD2 matches at 11 bases. Looked up from germline, CDR1 is SGHRS and CDR2 is YFSETQ. This CDR3 contains 16 residues. V was clipped by 4 bases and J by 2 bases; unmatched bases: 6. The CDR3 loop reads CASSQTSGAFTDTQYF. In DNA, the CDR3 is TGCGCCAGCAGCCAGACTAGCGGGGCCTTCACAGATACGCAGTATTTT.